The rows below give T cell receptor beta chains drawn from one sample of a study of cytomegalovirus exposure and HLA in healthy donors. Measured with immunoSEQ multiplex PCR; TCRdb has only the in-frame clones, and not every one. The sample lists 95,000 to 150,000 clones, approximately 80% occurring once. Material for sequencing was PBMCs. The receptors were sampled from a woman in her thirties or forties in good health and CMV-seronegative. Each CDR3 is given with its conserved first and last residue.

TRBV5-6 CASSLVSGRRDNEQFF
TRBV28 CASLLRGQQPYEQYF
TRBV4-1 CASSVPTGHYGYTF
TRBV6-1 CATRLDRGTEAFF
TRBV2 CASSDLPGQLGQQYF
TRBV7-9 CASSNRDRLTDTQYF
TRBV1 CTSSHPGREGYEQYF
TRBV4-3 CASSQDSRGQETQYF
TRBV4-2 CASSQDVRAGGEQFF
TRBV28 CASWEGGRGNEQFF
TRBV19 CASRPGQNQPQHF
TRBV7-2 CASARRREGGETQYF
TRBV2 CASRGLAGVTPDTQYF
TRBV6-4 CASSVQGASDTQYF
TRBV2 CASRRNQGNTEAFF
TRBV10-2 CASSEREGPTDTQYF
TRBV5-1 CASSLLGGLEAFF
TRBV2 CASSRGQVSSYEQYF
TRBV27 CASSQNRVAYGYTF
TRBV7-9 CASSLELFLAGLPDTQYF
TRBV19 CASNFGGRTEAFF
TRBV11-2 CASRIGGVKGGYTF
TRBV27 CASSLHSDPAKNIQYF
TRBV21-1 CASSLPGQGKTNSPLHF
TRBV4-3 CASSQDWTGGTYGYTF
TRBV27 CASSRPDRNEAFF
TRBV27 CASSPTDNYEQYF
TRBV30 CAWSATNYGYTF
TRBV27 CASSPTGRGHYEQYF
TRBV6-6 CASSPRLEGSYEQYF
TRBV4-2 CASSQDYGSTDTQYF
TRBV7-2 CASSPTVYETQYF
TRBV7-9 CASSLAEGARAFF